This T cell receptor (beta chain) was retrieved from a study of human T cells and chemical hapten exposure. Overall study context: 0.01% DPC was applied to the upper back in patch tests, which were read at 6 days. Among samples, TCR yields varied mainly because of small differences in pooled library volume.

The sample's time point: patch test 2, 6 weeks after DPC sensitization. Treatment described: therapeutic diphenylcyclopropenone sensitization with weekly scalp DPC. The total RNA was obtained from whole blood that was not fractionated. Only after blood had been drawn was each patch test applied. CDR1 GTSNPN and CDR2 SVGIG come from the germline V gene (reference sequence). CDR3 length equals 12 residues. V lost 2 bases and J 10 bases, leaving 12 bases between the germline ends. As handled by the study authors: Sample-level TCR yields exhibited a median of approximately 96,000, with a range of roughly 20,000 to 700,000. TCRdb re-analysed the RACE reads in MiXCR, keeping a single row per CDR3 protein. The V and J calls were not made by the authors but by TCRdb's processing. The repertoire consists of about 42,000 distinct CDR3 sequences, with more than 9% occurring once and the leading ten covering around 15%.

The chain recombines TRBV30 with TRBJ2-1; weak D call: TRBD1 (6 bases). The source is a woman aged 25-40 years with alopecia areata. Some clones in this sample may be carry-over from other donors' samples. The material sequenced was whole blood, taken in connection with sensitization to the hapten diphenylcyclopropenone (DPC). The CDR3 loop reads CAWSTQGREQFF. As DNA, the CDR3 is TGTGCCTGGAGTACCCAGGGGCGGGAGCAGTTCTTC.